This is a list of T cell receptor beta chains from one sample in a study of cytomegalovirus exposure and HLA in healthy donors. Data came from immunoSEQ multiplex PCR; TCRdb stores just in-frame clones and leaves some out. The sample table includes around 140,000 clones. The sequenced sample was PBMCs. Receptors originate from a male donor in good health and CMV-seronegative. The CDR3 runs from the conserved cysteine through the conserved F or W. The order of the fields is J gene, V gene, D gene, CDR3 DNA, CDR3 protein. D genes are given only for firm matches.

TRBJ1-5,TRBV30,TRBD1,TGTGCCTGGGCCAGGGGGCTTGATCAGCCCCAGCATTTT,CAWARGLDQPQHF
TRBJ1-5,TRBV30,.,TGTGCCTGGAGTGTCAATAGCAATCAGCCCCAGCATTTT,CAWSVNSNQPQHF
TRBJ1-2,TRBV28,.,TGTGCCAGCAGTTTTGAGGGGGTATCCTACTATGGCTACACCTTC,CASSFEGVSYYGYTF
TRBJ1-4,TRBV7-6,.,TGTGCCAGCAGCTTAGTTGTCAGAGAAAAACTGTTTTTT,CASSLVVREKLFF
TRBJ2-5,TRBV9,.,TGTGCCAGCAGCGTAAGCTCAGGCCAAGAGACCCAGTACTTC,CASSVSSGQETQYF
TRBJ2-2,TRBV7-2,.,TGTGCCAGCAGCTTAGCAGGGGCCGGGGAGCTGTTTTTT,CASSLAGAGELFF
TRBJ1-1,TRBV7-2,.,TGTGCCAGCAGCTTAGAAGGGGTTGGAACTGAAGCTTTCTTT,CASSLEGVGTEAFF
TRBJ2-5,TRBV7-3,.,TGTGCCAGCAGCTCAGTCGGGGGCCAAGAGACCCAGTACTTC,CASSSVGGQETQYF
TRBJ1-2,TRBV28,.,TGTGCCAGCAGTTTCGGGTCTGTGGTGCAGGGCTCAGGCTACACCTTC,CASSFGSVVQGSGYTF
TRBJ2-7,TRBV29-1,TRBD1,TGCAGCGTTGGGACAGGGGTCGGCTACGAGCAGTACTTC,CSVGTGVGYEQYF
TRBJ2-3,TRBV7-2,TRBD2,TGTGCCAGCAGCTTCGCGGGGGTCACAGATACGCAGTATTTT,CASSFAGVTDTQYF
TRBJ1-1,TRBV19,TRBD1,TGTGCCAGTAGATTGACAGGGGGGACCACTGAAGCTTTCTTT,CASRLTGGTTEAFF
TRBJ1-1,TRBV14,.,TGTGCCAGCAGCTCCAGGGGACTGAACACTGAAGCTTTCTTT,CASSSRGLNTEAFF
TRBJ2-1,TRBV14,.,TGTGCCAGCAGCCAAGGGCGGAATGAGCAGTTCTTC,CASSQGRNEQFF
TRBJ1-1,TRBV25-1,.,TGTGCCAGCAGTCTGTCGGCTGAAGCTTTCTTT,CASSLSAEAFF
TRBJ2-1,TRBV6-1,.,TGTGCCAGCGTCACTCAACAGGTCTACAATGAGCAGTTCTTC,CASVTQQVYNEQFF
TRBJ1-6,TRBV5-6,.,TGTGCCAGCAGTCTACGTAATTCACCCCTCCACTTT,CASSLRNSPLHF
TRBJ2-5,TRBV19,.,TGTGCCAGTAGTATAGTTGGAGGCAGTGGGGAGACCCAGTACTTC,CASSIVGGSGETQYF
TRBJ1-5,TRBV6-1,TRBD1,TGTGCCAGCACTGGGACAGCCACTCTTACATGGCCCCAGCATTTT,CASTGTATLTWPQHF
TRBJ2-3,TRBV5-5,TRBD2,TGTGCCAGCAGCTTGATTAGCGGGGGGGCATTTGATACGCAGTATTTT,CASSLISGGAFDTQYF
TRBJ1-5,TRBV30,TRBD1,TGTGCCTGGAGTGTGGGGGACAGGGTTAATCAGCCCCAGCTTTTT,CAWSVGDRVNQPQLF
TRBJ1-6,TRBV30,TRBD1,TGTGCCTGGACAGGGGGGATAAATTCACCCCTCCACTTT,CAWTGGINSPLHF
TRBJ1-1,TRBV18,.,TGTGCCAGCTCATCTGACAGGAACACTGAAGCTTTCTTT,CASSSDRNTEAFF
TRBJ2-7,TRBV7-9,TRBD2,TGTGCCAGCAGCTTAGAGGCTAGCGGACCGTACGAGCAGTACTTC,CASSLEASGPYEQYF
TRBJ2-7,TRBV5-4,TRBD2,TGTGCCAGCAGCACTAGCGGCTACGAGCAGTACTTC,CASSTSGYEQYF
TRBJ2-3,TRBV5-6,TRBD2,TGTGCCAGCAGCTTTATTCCGCGGGGGGACACAGATACGCAGTATTTT,CASSFIPRGDTDTQYF
TRBJ2-5,TRBV10-1,TRBD1,TGCGCCAGCAGTGAGCCGAGGCGGACAGGAGGAGAGACCCAGTACTTC,CASSEPRRTGGETQYF
TRBJ2-3,TRBV5-1,.,TGCGCCAGCAGCTTGGCGGCAGATACGCAGTATTTT,CASSLAADTQYF
TRBJ2-3,TRBV29-1,.,TGCAGCGCTGACAGGGCGGGGGATACGCAGTATTTT,CSADRAGDTQYF
TRBJ2-5,TRBV29-1,.,TGCAGCGGGGGGGGACAAAACAGCTACCCCCAGTACTTC,CSGGGQNSYPQYF
TRBJ1-1,TRBV29-1,.,TGCAGCGTTGTTGGGCAACTCATGAACACTGAAGCTTTCTTT,CSVVGQLMNTEAFF
TRBJ2-5,TRBV27,TRBD2,TGTGCCACCGGGCGAACTAGCGGGAAAAACCGAAAAGAGACCCAGTACTTC,CATGRTSGKNRKETQYF
TRBJ1-2,TRBV5-1,.,TGCGCCAGCAGCTCCTCAGTAGGGGTCTCAAACTATGGCTACACCTTC,CASSSSVGVSNYGYTF
TRBJ2-3,TRBV7-2,.,TGTGCCAGCAGCTTTGGGGGGGATACGCAGTATTTT,CASSFGGDTQYF
TRBJ1-1,TRBV28,.,TGTGCCAGCAGGTCCCAGGGAGGTACTGAAGCTTTCTTT,CASRSQGGTEAFF
TRBJ2-3,TRBV7-9,.,TGTGCCAGCAGCGCACGGGGGTTGACAGATACGCAGTATTTT,CASSARGLTDTQYF
TRBJ2-1,TRBV6-5,.,TGTGCCAGCAGTCTCAGCCATCCCTGGAGCGATGAGCAGTTCTTC,CASSLSHPWSDEQFF
TRBJ1-5,TRBV19,.,TGTGCCAGTAGTATAGGCAGGCCTCAGCCCCAGCATTTT,CASSIGRPQPQHF
TRBJ1-4,TRBV5-6,.,TGTGCCAGCAGCCTATCCCATGCGACAGAAGCTAATGAAAAACTGTTTTTT,CASSLSHATEANEKLFF
TRBJ1-2,TRBV6-6,.,TGTGCCGCAGGACTTGGGGGGTTCTATGGCTACACCTTC,CAAGLGGFYGYTF
TRBJ1-4,TRBV5-8,.,TGTGCCAGCAGTTCGAGGCCAACTAATGAAAAACTGTTTTTT,CASSSRPTNEKLFF
TRBJ2-1,TRBV7-6,TRBD2,TGTGCCAGCAGCTTAGATGCTAGCGGGGGGGCAACGGTCGATGAGCAGTTCTTC,CASSLDASGGATVDEQFF
TRBJ1-5,TRBV10-3,TRBD1,TGTGCCATCAGTGGCGGACAGGCGGTGGGTGGCCAGCCCCAGCATTTT,CAISGGQAVGGQPQHF
TRBJ1-2,TRBV6-6,TRBD1,TGTGCCAGCAGTTCCTCAGAACAGGGGGGTGGCTACACCTTC,CASSSSEQGGGYTF
TRBJ1-2,TRBV2,TRBD1,TGTGCCAGCAGTGAACAGGGGGCTGGCTATGGCTACACCTTC,CASSEQGAGYGYTF
TRBJ2-7,TRBV6-1,TRBD2,TGTGCCAGCAGTGAGACCGGGACTAGCAGTTACGAGCAGTACTTC,CASSETGTSSYEQYF